This T cell receptor (beta chain) is from a study of blood T cell repertoires in COVID-19. Whole-study context: The cDNA or gDNA used as material had been derived from T cells, B-cell-depleted T cells, or PBMCs.

Deletions cut 2 bases from V and 6 bases from J, with 8 bases between. The CDR3 sequence is 13 residues long. Germline V gene data show CDR1 as SGHVS and CDR2 as FQNEAQ. Assay used: immunoSEQ multiplex PCR; TCRdb lists only in-frame clones, some missing. The sample lists around 97,000 clones, 70% to 90% occurring once. The clonotype comes from a human donor in a cohort sampled during active COVID-19. Sequenced input: peripheral blood. The chain carries TRBV7-8 and TRBJ1-5; D is unresolved. The CDR3 region is CASSLKFGQPQHF. The CDR3 region has the DNA TGTGCCAGCAGCTTAAAGTTCGGTCAGCCCCAGCATTTT.